Listed below are T cell receptor beta chains from one sample, sequenced in a study of T cell repertoires in cytomegalovirus infection. TCRdb analysed the reads with MiXCR anew, one entry per CDR3 protein. This sample yields hundreds of thousands of distinct CDR3 sequences, of which around 10% are seen a single time; around 2.5% belongs to the top ten. The sample consisted of PBMCs. The receptors come from a human donor in good health (CMV status not recorded). Some clones in this sample may be carry-over from other donors' samples. The CDR3 runs from the conserved cysteine through the conserved F or W. A D gene is named only where the DNA matches it firmly. Clone sizes are given selectively: once, few, many, or a class where the clone is expanded.

CDR3aa: CASSHPRMQPYEQYF; CDR3nt: TGTGCCAGCAGCCATCCGAGGATGCAACCCTACGAGCAGTACTTC; v_gene: TRBV7-8; d_gene: -; abundance: -; j_gene: TRBJ2-7
CDR3aa: CSAPPTGGFYGYTF; CDR3nt: TGCAGTGCTCCCCCGACAGGGGGGTTCTATGGCTACACCTTC; v_gene: TRBV20-1; d_gene: TRBD1; abundance: -; j_gene: TRBJ1-2
CDR3aa: CASSLGAGYEQYF; CDR3nt: TGTGCCAGCAGCCTAGGAGCTGGCTACGAGCAGTACTTC; v_gene: TRBV7-9; d_gene: -; abundance: many; j_gene: TRBJ2-7
CDR3aa: CATPTRETQYF; CDR3nt: TGTGCCACCCCCACCCGGGAGACCCAGTACTTC; v_gene: TRBV2; d_gene: -; abundance: few; j_gene: TRBJ2-5
CDR3aa: CASSFRLAGGTDTQYF; CDR3nt: TGTGCCAGCAGTTTCCGACTAGCGGGGGGCACAGATACGCAGTATTTT; v_gene: TRBV12-3/TRBV12-4; d_gene: TRBD2; abundance: many; j_gene: TRBJ2-3
CDR3aa: CASSRTLYGTDTQYF; CDR3nt: TGTGCCAGCAGCCGCACCCTCTATGGCACAGATACGCAGTATTTT; v_gene: TRBV7-2; d_gene: -; abundance: many; j_gene: TRBJ2-3
CDR3aa: CASSPSLAASSYEQYF; CDR3nt: TGTGCCAGCAGCCCCTCACTAGCGGCTAGCTCCTACGAGCAGTACTTC; v_gene: TRBV7-2; d_gene: TRBD2; abundance: many; j_gene: TRBJ2-7
CDR3aa: CASGWTGGNNEQFF; CDR3nt: TGTGCCAGCGGATGGACAGGGGGTAACAATGAGCAGTTCTTC; v_gene: TRBV25-1; d_gene: TRBD1; abundance: -; j_gene: TRBJ2-1
CDR3aa: CASSQSQGAAGELFF; CDR3nt: TGTGCCAGCAGCCAATCCCAGGGGGCAGCCGGGGAGCTGTTTTTT; v_gene: TRBV3-1; d_gene: TRBD1; abundance: many; j_gene: TRBJ2-2
CDR3aa: CASSLTGTNYGYTF; CDR3nt: TGTGCCAGCAGCTTGACGGGGACAAACTATGGCTACACCTTC; v_gene: TRBV7-2; d_gene: -; abundance: many; j_gene: TRBJ1-2
CDR3aa: CTFNEQFF; CDR3nt: TGCACCTTCAATGAGCAGTTCTTC; v_gene: TRBV29-1; d_gene: -; abundance: -; j_gene: TRBJ2-1
CDR3aa: CSASKENTEAFF; CDR3nt: TGCAGTGCTAGTAAAGAGAACACTGAAGCTTTCTTT; v_gene: TRBV20-1; d_gene: -; abundance: -; j_gene: TRBJ1-1
CDR3aa: CASSEYRSGANVLTF; CDR3nt: TGTGCCAGCAGCGAATACCGCTCTGGGGCCAACGTCCTGACTTTC; v_gene: TRBV7-2; d_gene: -; abundance: few; j_gene: TRBJ2-6
CDR3aa: CASSESRLAPIGRDTQYF; CDR3nt: TGTGCCAGCAGTGAATCGAGACTAGCGCCTATAGGGAGAGATACGCAGTATTTT; v_gene: TRBV25-1; d_gene: TRBD2; abundance: many; j_gene: TRBJ2-3
CDR3aa: CSVEAGTYEQYF; CDR3nt: TGCAGCGTGGAGGCAGGAACCTACGAGCAGTACTTC; v_gene: TRBV29-1; d_gene: -; abundance: -; j_gene: TRBJ2-7
CDR3aa: CSVEDPVQGNGETQYF; CDR3nt: TGCAGCGTTGAAGATCCGGTACAGGGGAACGGAGAGACCCAGTACTTC; v_gene: TRBV29-1; d_gene: TRBD1; abundance: few; j_gene: TRBJ2-5
CDR3aa: CASSQDGTGGVYGYTF; CDR3nt: TGCGCCAGCAGCCAAGATGGAACAGGGGGAGTTTATGGCTACACCTTC; v_gene: TRBV4-1; d_gene: TRBD1; abundance: many; j_gene: TRBJ1-2
CDR3aa: CASSLGPAAQETQYF; CDR3nt: TGTGCCAGCAGCTTGGGACCGGCCGCACAAGAGACCCAGTACTTC; v_gene: TRBV7-8; d_gene: -; abundance: many; j_gene: TRBJ2-5
CDR3aa: CASSSGGGAETQYF; CDR3nt: TGTGCCAGCAGTTCCGGCGGAGGGGCGGAGACCCAGTACTTC; v_gene: TRBV27; d_gene: -; abundance: many; j_gene: TRBJ2-5
CDR3aa: CASSSWDSQATEAFF; CDR3nt: TGTGCCAGCAGTTCCTGGGACAGTCAGGCCACTGAAGCTTTCTTT; v_gene: TRBV28; d_gene: TRBD1; abundance: many; j_gene: TRBJ1-1
CDR3aa: CSAREGARGYGYTF; CDR3nt: TGCAGTGCTAGAGAGGGGGCCAGGGGCTATGGCTACACCTTC; v_gene: TRBV20-1; d_gene: -; abundance: many; j_gene: TRBJ1-2
CDR3aa: CASSRNLAGDSYNEQFF; CDR3nt: TGCGCCAGCAGCCGGAACCTAGCGGGGGACTCCTACAATGAGCAGTTCTTC; v_gene: TRBV4-3; d_gene: TRBD2; abundance: many; j_gene: TRBJ2-1
CDR3aa: CSARDGAGAEETQYF; CDR3nt: TGCAGTGCTAGAGATGGGGCGGGGGCCGAAGAGACCCAGTACTTC; v_gene: TRBV20-1; d_gene: -; abundance: -; j_gene: TRBJ2-5
CDR3aa: CASSQDPAGAANEKLFF; CDR3nt: TGTGCCAGCAGCCAAGATCCCGCGGGGGCGGCTAATGAAAAACTGTTTTTT; v_gene: TRBV14; d_gene: -; abundance: many; j_gene: TRBJ1-4
CDR3aa: CASSLKGLSDTQYF; CDR3nt: TGTGCCAGCAGTTTAAAAGGGCTCTCAGATACGCAGTATTTT; v_gene: TRBV28; d_gene: -; abundance: many; j_gene: TRBJ2-3
CDR3aa: CASSWAQGAYNEQFF; CDR3nt: TGTGCCAGCAGTTGGGCACAGGGGGCTTACAATGAGCAGTTCTTC; v_gene: TRBV12-3/TRBV12-4; d_gene: TRBD1; abundance: many; j_gene: TRBJ2-1
CDR3aa: CASNSLSSYNEQFF; CDR3nt: TGTGCCAGCAACAGCTTAAGCTCCTACAATGAGCAGTTCTTC; v_gene: TRBV6-2/TRBV6-3; d_gene: -; abundance: many; j_gene: TRBJ2-1
CDR3aa: CSVEEIGEQFF; CDR3nt: TGCAGCGTCGAGGAGATCGGTGAGCAGTTCTTC; v_gene: TRBV29-1; d_gene: -; abundance: many; j_gene: TRBJ2-1
CDR3aa: CASSDDRTSTDTQYF; CDR3nt: TGTGCCAGCAGCGATGACAGGACTAGCACAGATACGCAGTATTTT; v_gene: TRBV7-3; d_gene: -; abundance: few; j_gene: TRBJ2-3
CDR3aa: CSVEDQGLQGGTQYF; CDR3nt: TGCAGCGTTGAAGATCAGGGACTGCAAGGTGGGACCCAGTACTTC; v_gene: TRBV29-1; d_gene: -; abundance: -; j_gene: TRBJ2-5
CDR3aa: CAIRDNSPLHF; CDR3nt: TGTGCCATCAGGGACAATTCACCCCTCCACTTT; v_gene: TRBV10-3; d_gene: -; abundance: many; j_gene: TRBJ1-6
CDR3aa: CASSYSKGPKGYTF; CDR3nt: TGTGCCAGCAGTTACTCGAAAGGCCCGAAAGGCTACACCTTC; v_gene: TRBV6-5; d_gene: -; abundance: few; j_gene: TRBJ1-2
CDR3aa: CASETSGGFDEQFF; CDR3nt: TGTGCCAGCGAGACTAGCGGGGGTTTTGATGAGCAGTTCTTC; v_gene: TRBV6-1; d_gene: TRBD2; abundance: many; j_gene: TRBJ2-1
CDR3aa: CSARDPFEGGGYTF; CDR3nt: TGCAGTGCTAGAGATCCATTTGAGGGTGGAGGCTACACCTTC; v_gene: TRBV20-1; d_gene: -; abundance: -; j_gene: TRBJ1-2
CDR3aa: CSAPDRRGSGNTIYF; CDR3nt: TGCAGTGCTCCGGACAGACGAGGCTCTGGAAACACCATATATTTT; v_gene: TRBV20-1; d_gene: -; abundance: -; j_gene: TRBJ1-3
CDR3aa: CASSQVTQVGPPETQYF; CDR3nt: TGCGCCAGCAGCCAAGTCACGCAGGTGGGCCCCCCAGAGACCCAGTACTTC; v_gene: TRBV4-1; d_gene: -; abundance: many; j_gene: TRBJ2-5
CDR3aa: CASSFVGQGFMKTQYF; CDR3nt: TGTGCCAGCAGCTTTGTAGGCCAGGGCTTTATGAAGACCCAGTACTTC; v_gene: TRBV7-2; d_gene: -; abundance: many; j_gene: TRBJ2-5
CDR3aa: CSATKGQGLSGYTF; CDR3nt: TGCAGTGCTACGAAAGGACAGGGACTATCTGGCTACACCTTC; v_gene: TRBV20-1; d_gene: TRBD1; abundance: -; j_gene: TRBJ1-2
CDR3aa: CASASTSRAFF; CDR3nt: TGTGCCAGCGCATCGACGAGTCGGGCTTTCTTT; v_gene: TRBV6-1; d_gene: -; abundance: many; j_gene: TRBJ1-1
CDR3aa: CSAMPNRNYGYTF; CDR3nt: TGCAGTGCTATGCCGAATCGGAACTATGGCTACACCTTC; v_gene: TRBV20-1; d_gene: -; abundance: many; j_gene: TRBJ1-2
CDR3aa: CASSWIAGGQDNEQFF; CDR3nt: TGTGCCAGCAGTTGGATAGCGGGGGGACAGGACAATGAGCAGTTCTTC; v_gene: TRBV6-2/TRBV6-3; d_gene: TRBD2; abundance: many; j_gene: TRBJ2-1
CDR3aa: CASSEYAGEGVRSSYEQYF; CDR3nt: TGTGCCAGCAGTGAATACGCGGGAGAAGGCGTCCGAAGCTCCTACGAGCAGTACTTC; v_gene: TRBV25-1; d_gene: TRBD2; abundance: many; j_gene: TRBJ2-7
CDR3aa: CASSLRTAGDTQYF; CDR3nt: TGTGCCAGCAGCCTACGGACCGCCGGTGATACGCAGTATTTT; v_gene: TRBV7-9; d_gene: -; abundance: many; j_gene: TRBJ2-3
CDR3aa: CSASRPNYGYTF; CDR3nt: TGCAGTGCCTCTCGACCAAACTATGGCTACACCTTC; v_gene: TRBV20-1; d_gene: -; abundance: -; j_gene: TRBJ1-2
CDR3aa: CASSRRLDEKLFF; CDR3nt: TGTGCCAGCAGCCGACGGCTTGATGAAAAACTGTTTTTT; v_gene: TRBV7-8; d_gene: -; abundance: many; j_gene: TRBJ1-4
CDR3aa: CASSDPGITEAFF; CDR3nt: TGCGCCAGCAGTGACCCAGGGATAACTGAAGCTTTCTTT; v_gene: TRBV10-1; d_gene: -; abundance: many; j_gene: TRBJ1-1
CDR3aa: CASSIKLGRSNQPQHF; CDR3nt: TGTGCCAGTAGTATCAAGTTGGGACGGAGCAATCAGCCCCAGCATTTT; v_gene: TRBV19; d_gene: -; abundance: many; j_gene: TRBJ1-5